Each of the 9 T cell receptor beta chains below was sequenced from the same sample in a study of CD8 T cells in ankylosing spondylitis. MiXCR, applied by TCRdb to the 5' RACE reads, yields one record per CDR3 protein. This sample has some 800,000 distinct CDR3 sequences; roughly 10% occur once, and the top ten carry about 0.5%. No antigen is known for these receptors. Whole-study findings and limits: One TCR beta motif, made up of about 8 highly homologous variants, appeared characteristic of ankylosing spondylitis blood.

Sequenced: blood, either unsorted or a sorted T cell fraction (not recorded which). Receptor source: a male donor with ankylosing spondylitis.

This clonotype was picked up a small number of times. The rearrangement joins TRBV19 to TRBJ2-1, with 8 positions matching TRBD2. Germline V lookup: CDR1 LNHDA, CDR2 SQIVND (reference sequence). The CDR3 has 15 residues. V shed 3 bases, J shed 8 bases, and the junction held 9 bases outside the gene matches. The chain's CDR3 is CASSIVTGGSDEQFF. The CDR3 nucleotides read TGTGCCAGTAGTATTGTGACGGGGGGGTCCGATGAGCAGTTCTTC.

This clonotype was seen only a few times. The chain has TRBV4-2 and TRBJ1-2, with D possibly matching TRBD1 (5 bases). The V end was cut by 0 bases, the J end by 5 bases, with 13 bases between. The length of the CDR3 is 15 residues. Germline CDR1 and CDR2: LGHNA and YNFKEQ. CDR3 in amino acids: CASSQDQGTRYGYTF. The CDR3 DNA reads as TGTGCCAGCAGCCAAGACCAGGGCACGAGGTATGGCTACACCTTC.

The chain has TRBV10-3 and TRBJ2-7; D ambiguous. Trimming removed 4 bases from V and 3 bases from J, with 16 bases in between. This CDR3 region has 15 residues. Germline V gene lookup returns CDR1 ENHRY and CDR2 SYGVKD. The DNA of the CDR3 is TGTGCCATCAGTGTATCTCAGACATCTAGCTACGAGCAGTACTTC. This encodes CAISVSQTSSYEQYF.

V usage is TRBV7-2 and J usage is TRBJ2-1, with 7 bases that match TRBD2. Germline CDR1 reads SGHTA; CDR2 reads FQGNSA. The CDR3 has 17 amino acids. With V trimmed by 1 base and J by 4 bases, 10 bases remained unmatched. CDR3 nucleotide sequence: TGTGCCAGCAGCTTAGTGGCTAGCGGAGGGCCTTACAATGAGCAGTTCTTC. It encodes CASSLVASGGPYNEQFF.

This clonotype has only a few counts. The chain is built from TRBV6-1 and TRBJ1-2, with a weak D call TRBD1 (6 bases). The CDR3 is made up of 13 amino acids. V dropped 2 bases and J dropped 5 bases, with 9 bases sitting between them. CDR1 and CDR2 (germline): MNHNS, SASEGT. The CDR3 is CASSESGHYGYTF. CDR3 sequence (DNA): TGTGCCAGCAGTGAATCGGGACATTATGGCTACACCTTC.

The sample holds a few counts of this clonotype. The gene calls are TRBV6-4 and TRBJ1-2; no definite D call. The germline V gene has CDR1 MRHNA and CDR2 SNTAGT. V lost 6 bases and J 4 bases, leaving 15 bases between the germline ends. The CDR3 runs 14 residues. Here the CDR3 reads CASRERLGSYGYTF. In nucleotides, the CDR3 is TGTGCCAGCAGGGAACGGCTTGGGTCCTATGGCTACACCTTC.

The chain recombines TRBV11-1 with TRBJ1-1; D is possibly TRBD1 (5 bases). This CDR3 is 15 amino acids long. V was shortened by 5 bases and J by 1 base, with 14 bases between the two germline ends. Germline V gives CDR1 SGHAT, CDR2 FQDESV (reference sequence). The CDR3 spells CASSPGTVQNTEAFF. The CDR3, as DNA: TGTGCCAGCAGCCCCGGGACCGTACAGAACACTGAAGCTTTCTTT. Using reference TRBV11-1 and TRBJ1-1 for the parts outside the CDR3, the full variable domain is EAEVAQSPRYKITEKSQAVAFWCDPISGHATLYWYRQILGQGPELLVQFQDESVVDDSQLPKDRFSAERLKGVDSTLKIQPAELGDSAMYLCASSPGTVQNTEAFFGQGTRLTVV.

J is TRBJ2-5 and V is TRBV20-1, with D possibly matching TRBD1 (5 bases). The CDR3 spans 13 residues. Germline CDR1 is DFQATT and CDR2 is SNEGSKA (reference sequence). V shed 2 bases and J shed 4 bases, with 11 bases lying between them. The DNA of the CDR3 is TGCAGTGCTAGAACTGGGGCGCGAGAGACCCAGTACTTC. As protein: CSARTGARETQYF.

The V gene is TRBV7-9, the J gene TRBJ2-3; a weak D match, TRBD1 (7 bases). With 7 bases removed from V and 5 bases from J, the gap between germline ends came to 19 bases. CDR3 length equals 15 residues. Germline assignment: CDR1 SEHNR and CDR2 FQNEAQ (reference sequence). The CDR3 is CASNPPDRREDTQYF. CDR3 coding DNA: TGTGCCAGCAACCCGCCGGACAGGAGGGAAGATACGCAGTATTTT.